The 31 T cell receptor beta chains given below trace back to one sample, sequenced in a study of blood T cells in healthy people across ages. Together with a sample-barcoded 5' primer, a J-beta primer mix was included in a second PCR lasting about 7 to 11 cycles. TCRdb passed the 5' RACE reads through MiXCR, listing each CDR3 protein once. In the table there are about 780,000 distinct CDR3 sequences, about 42% of which are singletons. Material for sequencing was blood. All receptors come from a man older than 75 in good health.

The CDR3, as DNA: TGTGCCAGTAGTATAGGTCGAGACTGGGGGGCCAACGTCCTGACTTTC. Its protein product is CASSIGRDWGANVLTF. This rearrangement joins TRBV19 to TRBJ2-6; D ambiguous. This CDR3 spans 16 amino acids. Germline assignment: CDR1 LNHDA and CDR2 SQIVND (reference sequence). Deletions cut 1 base from V and 4 bases from J, with 11 bases between. The full variable domain, completed using reference TRBV19 and TRBJ2-6, is DGGITQSPKYLFRKEGQNVTLSCEQNLNHDAMYWYRQDPGQGLRLIYYSQIVNDFQKGDIAEGYSVSREKKESFPLTVTSAQKNPTAFYLCASSIGRDWGANVLTFGAGSRLTVL.

The rearrangement joins TRBV5-8 to TRBJ1-2, with 9 bases that match TRBD1. The V and J ends lost 7 bases and 7 bases, in that order; junction bases with no gene match: 14. Per the germline V gene, CDR1 is SGHTS and CDR2 is YDEGEE. The CDR3 consists of 15 residues. CDR3 amino acids: CASDWARTGVGGYTF. The CDR3 bases are TGTGCCAGCGACTGGGCCCGGACAGGGGTCGGTGGCTACACCTTC.

This chain joins TRBV15 and TRBJ1-3, with D unclear. V dropped 0 bases and J dropped 0 bases, with 12 bases sitting between them. CDR3 length equals 17 residues. Germline CDR1 is LNHNV and CDR2 is YYDKDF (reference sequence). Here the CDR3 reads CATSRDRGPFSGNTIYF. In DNA, the CDR3 is TGTGCCACCAGCAGAGATCGCGGCCCTTTCTCTGGAAACACCATATATTTT.

The count of this clonotype is one. The CDR3 loop is CASSVLGGNEKLFF. In DNA, the CDR3 is TGTGCCAGCAGTGTCCTAGGGGGTAATGAAAAACTGTTTTTT. The chain uses TRBV6-1 and TRBJ1-4; D is perhaps TRBD1 (6 bases). V was pared by 4 bases and J by 4 bases, with 10 bases between. The CDR3 spans 14 residues. The germline V gene has CDR1 MNHNS and CDR2 SASEGT.

The chain recombines TRBV11-3 with TRBJ2-4; possibly TRBD1 or TRBD2 for D (6 bases each). With the DNA end fitting TRBJ2-7 better, the J assignment may be wrong. CDR1 and CDR2 from the germline V gene are SGHNT and YENEEA. The CDR3 is 19 residues long. The CDR3 region is CASSGGGTANVPLSYEQYF. CDR3 coding DNA: TGTGCCAGCAGCGGAGGGGGTACGGCGAACGTCCCCCTCTCCTACGAGCAGTACTTC.

The chain is built from TRBV19 and TRBJ2-1, with TRBD1 matching 8 bases. The closer fit of TRBJ2-7 to the DNA end suggests the J call may be wrong. The germline CDR1 and CDR2 sequences are LNHDA and SQIVND (reference sequence). This CDR3 is built from 16 residues. The CDR3 loop is CASSIVGQGATNEQYF. The CDR3, as DNA: TGTGCCAGTAGTATAGTTGGGCAGGGGGCCACGAATGAGCAGTACTTC.

The genes are TRBV6-1 and TRBJ2-1, with 10 bases that match TRBD2. CDR1 and CDR2 (germline): MNHNS, SASEGT. The CDR3 is 19 amino acids. V shed 6 bases, J shed 0 bases, and the junction held 14 bases outside the gene matches. The CDR3 DNA sequence: TGTGCCAGCAGCTCCAGGTGGAGCGGGAGGGGGAGCTCCTACAATGAGCAGTTCTTC. Residues: CASSSRWSGRGSSYNEQFF.

The V gene is TRBV20-1, the J gene TRBJ1-5; TRBD1 agrees at 7 bases. Germline V gene lookup returns CDR1 DFQATT and CDR2 SNEGSKA (reference sequence). CDR3 length: 15 residues. J gave up 0 bases and V 7 bases, and 9 bases lay outside the gene matches. The CDR3: CSVRGTDLSNQPQHF. DNA for the CDR3: TGCAGTGTTCGAGGGACAGACCTTAGCAATCAGCCCCAGCATTTT.

The table lists this clonotype with a few counts. The chain uses TRBV7-9 and TRBJ1-5; no definite D call. The V and J ends lost 1 base and 3 bases respectively, with 10 bases between them. CDR1 is SEHNR and CDR2 is FQNEAQ in the germline V gene (reference sequence). This CDR3 is built from 15 residues. CDR3 amino acids: CASSLGVGFNQPQHF. CDR3 DNA sequence: TGTGCCAGCAGCTTAGGTGTAGGTTTCAATCAGCCCCAGCATTTT.

In its sample, this clonotype was seen once. The chain combines TRBV7-2 with TRBJ2-3; D not resolved. V was clipped by 2 bases and J by 2 bases, with 11 bases between them. CDR3 length: 15 residues. The V gene's germline CDR1 is SGHTA and CDR2 FQGNSA. The CDR3 DNA is TGTGCCAGCAGCTTAAGGTTTGATACCACAGATACGCAGTATTTT. Translating gives CASSLRFDTTDTQYF.

This clonotype has a handful of counts. This chain connects TRBV12-3 or TRBV12-4 to TRBJ1-2; tentatively, D is TRBD1 (5 bases). Trimming removed 1 base from V and 6 bases from J, with 12 bases in between. The CDR3 sequence is 14 residues long. DNA of the CDR3: TGTGCCAGCAGTTTAGAGAGGGGATGGGATGGCTACACCTTC. Its translation is CASSLERGWDGYTF.

The V gene is TRBV30, the J gene TRBJ2-5, with 10 bases identical to TRBD1. The germline CDR1 and CDR2 sequences are GTSNPN and SVGIG (reference sequence). The J segment lost 3 bases and the V segment lost 3 bases, leaving 1 base of the junction unmatched. The CDR3 totals 13 residues. The DNA for the CDR3 is TGTGCCTGGAGGACAGGGGGCAAAGAGACCCAGTACTTC. Translating it yields CAWRTGGKETQYF. Full variable domain (outside the CDR3, taken from reference TRBV30 and TRBJ2-5): SQTIHQWPATLVQPVGSPLSLECTVEGTSNPNLYWYRQAAGRGLQLLFYSVGIGQISSEVPQNLSASRPQDRQFILSSKKLLLSDSGFYLCAWRTGGKETQYFGPGTRLLVL.

The chain uses TRBV14 and TRBJ1-1; 12 bases align to TRBD1. This CDR3 spans 16 amino acids. V shed 5 bases, J shed 5 bases, and the junction held 9 bases outside the gene matches. Germline V gene data show CDR1 as SGHDN and CDR2 as FVKESK. CDR3: CASSTRDRGRVTEAFF. DNA of the CDR3: TGTGCCAGCAGCACCCGGGACAGGGGGCGTGTAACTGAAGCTTTCTTT.

This chain joins TRBV9 and TRBJ2-1; D ambiguous. V was clipped by 0 bases and J by 6 bases, with 10 bases between them. Germline V gives CDR1 SGDLS, CDR2 YYNGEE. The CDR3 is 14 residues long. The DNA for the CDR3 is TGTGCCAGCAGCGTAGTGAGTAGCAGCAATGAGCAGTTCTTC. Protein product: CASSVVSSSNEQFF.

This clonotype appeared once. The chain carries TRBV15 and TRBJ2-1; D call uncertain. From germline, CDR1 is LNHNV and CDR2 YYDKDF (reference sequence). V was trimmed by 0 bases and J by 11 bases, leaving 8 bases between them. The CDR3 is made up of 12 amino acids. CDR3 loop: CATSRDQAKQFF. Here the CDR3 DNA reads TGTGCCACCAGCAGAGATCAAGCCAAGCAGTTCTTC.

The chain has TRBV19 and TRBJ2-4; D may be TRBD1 or TRBD2 (5 bases each). V lost 4 bases, J lost 5 bases, and 9 bases lay in between. The CDR3 has 13 residues. Germline V CDR1 and CDR2: LNHDA, SQIVND (reference sequence). Here the CDR3 reads CASSTGRENIQYF. DNA of the CDR3: TGTGCCAGTAGTACGGGACGGGAAAACATTCAGTACTTC.

This chain joins TRBV24-1 and TRBJ2-5; D might be TRBD2 (6 bases). The CDR3 totals 14 residues. Between the trimmed V and J ends, which lost 5 bases and 3 bases, there was a span of 12 bases. Germline CDR1 and CDR2: KGHDR and SFDVKD. In DNA, the CDR3 is TGTGCCACCAGTGCTTGGCGGGATAAAGAGACCCAGTACTTC. Protein product: CATSAWRDKETQYF.

The V and J genes are TRBV5-1 and TRBJ2-1; no definite D call. Germline CDR1 reads SGHRS; CDR2 reads YFSETQ. Deletions cut 0 bases from V and 3 bases from J, with 10 bases between. The CDR3 is 15 amino acids. CDR3 residues: CASSLGALGYNEQFF. DNA of the CDR3: TGCGCCAGCAGCTTGGGGGCCCTGGGCTACAATGAGCAGTTCTTC.

The chain has TRBV10-3 and TRBJ2-1, with a tentative D call TRBD1 (5 bases). Between the trimmed V and J ends, which lost 6 bases and 7 bases, there was a span of 16 bases. The CDR3 consists of 14 residues. Germline assignment: CDR1 ENHRY and CDR2 SYGVKD. The CDR3 DNA is TGTGCCATCAGCCCCGATGGGGCCCGGAATGAGCAGTTCTTC. As protein: CAISPDGARNEQFF.

CDR3 DNA: TGTGCCAGCAGTCCCCTCGCGGGAGTGGCCGGGGAGCTGTTTTTT. It is translated as CASSPLAGVAGELFF. This rearrangement joins TRBV7-3 to TRBJ2-2; 7 bases map to TRBD2. The germline V gene has CDR1 SGHTA and CDR2 FQGTGA. V was clipped by 6 bases and J by 6 bases; unmatched bases: 10. The CDR3 sequence is 15 residues long.

Concerning this clonotype: Possible read error: a much larger clone is one base away. Written as DNA, the CDR3 is TGTGCCAGCAGCCACGGACGAGCGGGAGGGAATGAGCAGTTCTTC. This translates into CASSHGRAGGNEQFF. The genes are TRBV7-8 and TRBJ2-1; TRBD2 agrees at 10 bases. Trimming at V came to 5 bases and at J to 7 bases, leaving 8 bases not matched to a gene. The CDR3 totals 15 residues. The germline V gene encodes CDR1 SGHVS and CDR2 FQNEAQ.

This chain joins TRBV4-2 and TRBJ2-5, with 9 bases lining up with TRBD1. This CDR3 comprises 15 residues. After removal of 2 bases from V and 5 bases from J, the junction contained 6 bases not matched to a gene. Germline CDR1 is LGHNA and CDR2 is YNFKEQ. The CDR3 DNA reads as TGTGCCAGCAGCCAATCTACAGGGGGCGGCGAGACCCAGTACTTC. The encoded protein is CASSQSTGGGETQYF.

The chain uses TRBV28 and TRBJ2-5, with 7 bases aligning to TRBD1. CDR3 length: 14 residues. The V gene end was trimmed by 5 bases and the J gene end by 2 bases; junction bases not matched to a gene: 5. Germline CDR1 reads MDHEN; CDR2 reads SYDVKM. CDR3 loop: CASSADRIQETQYF. The CDR3 nucleotides read TGTGCCAGCAGTGCGGACAGGATTCAAGAGACCCAGTACTTC.

A remark on this clonotype: The germline gene is not matched at one end of the junction; a read error may be the cause. V usage is TRBV11-2 and J usage is TRBJ2-7; tentatively, D is TRBD1 or TRBD2 (8 bases each). This CDR3 comprises 18 residues. Per the germline V gene, CDR1 is SGHAT and CDR2 is FQNNGV. This chain's CDR3 is CASRLGTGSGRLSYEQYF. Here the CDR3 DNA reads TGTGCCAGCAGATTAGGGACAGGAAGCGGGAGACTATCCTACGAGCAGTACTTC. The full variable domain, in which reference TRBV11-2 and TRBJ2-7 provide the parts outside the CDR3, is EAGVAQSPRYKIIEKRQSVAFWCNPISGHATLYWYQQILGQGPKLLIQFQNNGVVDDSQLPKDRFSAERLKGVDSTLKIQPAKLEDSAVYLCASRLGTGSGRLSYEQYFGPGTRLTVT.

A word on this clonotype: This may be a read error, as it is one base from a much larger clone. The chain couples TRBV5-1 to TRBJ2-1, with 11 bases lining up with TRBD2. V was pared by 4 bases and J by 7 bases, with 10 bases of the junction left unmatched. The CDR3 spans 16 residues. CDR1 SGHRS and CDR2 YFSETQ come from the germline V gene. CDR3 protein: CASSVVLAGERNEQFF. The CDR3, as DNA: TGCGCCAGCAGCGTGGTACTAGCGGGAGAGAGGAATGAGCAGTTCTTC.

The chain recombines TRBV28 with TRBJ2-7; the D gene could be TRBD1 or TRBD2 (5 bases each). V lost 7 bases and J lost 8, with 15 bases in between. The germline gives CDR1 MDHEN, CDR2 SYDVKM. The CDR3 runs 12 residues. The CDR3 loop is CASTSPRGQQYF. The CDR3 DNA is TGTGCCAGCACCTCCCCACGGGGACAGCAGTACTTC.

V usage is TRBV29-1 and J usage is TRBJ2-3; perhaps TRBD1 as D (5 bases). Per germline, CDR1 SQVTM and CDR2 ANQGSEA. Trimming pared 4 bases from V and 2 bases from J, leaving 13 bases between. This CDR3 comprises 14 residues. Here the CDR3 DNA reads TGCAGCGTTGGATTTGGGGCTACCACAGATACGCAGTATTTT. It encodes CSVGFGATTDTQYF.

A few counts support this clonotype. The chain employs TRBV4-1 and TRBJ2-5; possible D gene TRBD2, 6 bases. The CDR3 length is 16 residues. V gave up 2 bases and J gave up 1 base, with 14 bases separating them. The germline V gene encodes CDR1 MGHRA and CDR2 YSYEKL. Written as DNA, the CDR3 is TGCGCCAGCAGCCAACCAGGACGGCGGGGCCAAGAGACCCAGTACTTC. As protein: CASSQPGRRGQETQYF.

This chain uses TRBV29-1 with TRBJ2-3; the D gene could be TRBD1 or TRBD2 (5 bases each). Deletions cut 6 bases from V and 5 bases from J, with 15 bases between. In germline, CDR1 is SQVTM, CDR2 ANQGSEA. The CDR3 totals 13 residues. Here the CDR3 DNA reads TGCAGCGTCCGGGGCGCCGGCGGAGATACGCAGTATTTT. It yields the protein CSVRGAGGDTQYF.

The chain has TRBV20-1 and TRBJ2-5, with D possibly being TRBD1 (7 bases). Trimming removed 5 bases at V and 4 bases at J, with 11 bases between. This CDR3 comprises 12 residues. Germline values: CDR1 DFQATT, CDR2 SNEGSKA (reference sequence). The CDR3 DNA reads TGCAGTGCTTGGAGGGGGCGAGAGACCCAGTACTTC. The encoded protein is CSAWRGRETQYF.

The chain couples TRBV5-6 to TRBJ2-7; 10 bases match TRBD1. CDR3 length equals 16 residues. Germline lookup yields CDR1 SGHDT and CDR2 YYEEEE. V lost 1 base to trimming and J lost 1 base; unmatched junction nucleotides: 5. The CDR3 DNA reads as TGTGCCAGCAGCTTGACCGGGACAGGGGTGTCCTACGAGCAGTACTTC. Translated: CASSLTGTGVSYEQYF.